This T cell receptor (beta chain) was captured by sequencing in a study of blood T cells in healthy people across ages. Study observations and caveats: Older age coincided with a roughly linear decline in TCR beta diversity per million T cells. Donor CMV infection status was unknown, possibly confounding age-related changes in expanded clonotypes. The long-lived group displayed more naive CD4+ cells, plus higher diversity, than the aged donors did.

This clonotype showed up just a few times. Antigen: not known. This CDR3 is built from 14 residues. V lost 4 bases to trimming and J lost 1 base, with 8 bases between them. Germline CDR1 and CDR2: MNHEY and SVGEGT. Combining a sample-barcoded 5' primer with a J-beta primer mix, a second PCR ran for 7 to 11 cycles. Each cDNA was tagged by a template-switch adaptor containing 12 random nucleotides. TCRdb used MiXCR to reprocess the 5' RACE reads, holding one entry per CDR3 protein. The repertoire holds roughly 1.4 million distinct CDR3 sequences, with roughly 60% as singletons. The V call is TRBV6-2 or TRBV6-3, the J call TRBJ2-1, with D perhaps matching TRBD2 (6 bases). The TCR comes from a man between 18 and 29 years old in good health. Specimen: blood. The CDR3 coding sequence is TGTGCCAGCAGTTGGAGGGGTTCCTACAATGAGCAGTTCTTC. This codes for CASSWRGSYNEQFF.